This is a list of T cell receptor beta chains from one sample in a study of blood T cell repertoires in COVID-19. TCRdb's copy holds only in-frame clones and misses some; the assay was immunoSEQ multiplex PCR. The profile shows approximately 380,000 clones, 85% of them singletons. The specimen sequenced was peripheral blood. The origin of the receptors is a woman between 18 and 30 years old with acute or convalescent COVID-19. Both conserved end residues are part of each CDR3. Fields, in order: clone size, J gene, CDR3 length, V gene, D gene, CDR3 protein, CDR3 DNA. The D gene is left open where the match is weak. Only part of the rows carry a size: once, few, many, or a class if the clone is expanded.

once | TRBJ1-1 | 11 | TRBV30 | TRBD1 | CAWSATGWAFF | TGTGCCTGGAGTGCGACAGGGTGGGCTTTCTTT
- | TRBJ2-1 | 13 | TRBV29-1 | TRBD2 | CSTGAGGYNEQFF | TGCAGCACCGGAGCGGGGGGGTACAATGAGCAGTTCTTC
- | TRBJ1-5 | 17 | TRBV5-1 | TRBD1 | CASSLGQGGSANQPQHF | TGCGCCAGCAGCTTAGGACAGGGAGGGTCGGCCAATCAGCCCCAGCATTTT
- | TRBJ2-5 | 14 | TRBV7-3 | TRBD1 | CASSKSGQEETQYF | TGTGCCAGCAGCAAATCCGGACAGGAAGAGACCCAGTACTTC
- | TRBJ2-1 | 14 | TRBV30 | TRBD1 | CAWAAGGQYNEQFF | TGTGCCTGGGCTGCTGGGGGACAGTACAATGAGCAGTTCTTC
- | TRBJ1-1 | 11 | TRBV12-3/TRBV12-4 | - | CASRLQGEAFF | TGTGCCAGCAGGCTACAGGGAGAAGCTTTCTTT
- | TRBJ2-3 | 17 | TRBV7-9 | - | CASSLAALQGPTDTQYF | TGTGCCAGCAGCTTAGCAGCTTTACAGGGACCCACAGATACGCAGTATTTT
- | TRBJ2-7 | 17 | TRBV5-6 | - | CASSPDGNRALTYEQYF | TGTGCCAGCAGCCCGGACGGAAACAGGGCCTTAACCTACGAGCAGTACTTC
- | TRBJ2-1 | 14 | TRBV5-1 | TRBD1 | CASSERTGSNEQFF | TGCGCCAGCAGCGAAAGGACAGGGTCCAATGAGCAGTTCTTC
once | TRBJ2-2 | 17 | TRBV9 | TRBD1 | CASSGVSGQGDTGELFF | TGTGCCAGCAGCGGCGTGTCGGGACAGGGTGACACCGGGGAGCTGTTTTTT
once | TRBJ2-7 | 16 | TRBV6-1 | - | CASSEMIGLPMREQYF | TGTGCCAGCAGTGAAATGATTGGATTGCCCATGAGGGAGCAGTACTTC
- | TRBJ2-1 | 14 | TRBV24-1 | - | CATSDSSRTNEQFF | TGTGCCACCAGTGATTCGTCTCGGACAAATGAGCAGTTCTTC
- | TRBJ2-7 | 14 | TRBV5-6 | - | CASSLGTEVLEQYF | TGTGCCAGCAGCTTGGGGACAGAAGTGCTCGAGCAGTACTTC
- | TRBJ1-1 | 13 | TRBV6-5 | TRBD1 | CASSKPGGSEAFF | TGTGCCAGCAGTAAACCAGGGGGCAGTGAAGCTTTCTTT
- | TRBJ1-1 | 21 | TRBV4-2 | TRBD1 | CASSPGPGQGASVLMDTEAFF | TGTGCCAGCAGCCCCGGACCGGGACAGGGGGCTTCGGTTCTGATGGACACTGAAGCTTTCTTT
- | TRBJ1-2 | 13 | TRBV5-1 | TRBD1 | CASSPTGVGGYTF | TGCGCCAGCAGCCCTACAGGGGTGGGTGGCTACACCTTC
- | TRBJ1-2 | 13 | TRBV5-1 | - | CASSRDSVYGYTF | TGCGCCAGCAGCAGGGACTCAGTCTATGGCTACACCTTC
many | TRBJ2-3 | 16 | TRBV6-1 | - | CASSVFWGDLADTQYF | TGTGCCAGCAGTGTGTTTTGGGGGGATTTGGCAGATACGCAGTATTTT
- | TRBJ2-3 | 15 | TRBV30 | TRBD1 | CAWSVGQGDSDTQYF | TGTGCCTGGAGTGTGGGACAGGGTGATTCAGATACGCAGTATTTT
- | TRBJ1-1 | 14 | TRBV2 | - | CASSSLQGWTEAFF | TGTGCCAGCAGTTCGTTACAGGGTTGGACTGAAGCTTTCTTT
- | TRBJ2-1 | 15 | TRBV27 | TRBD1 | CASSLLPGTGNEQFF | TGTGCCAGCAGTTTATTGCCCGGGACAGGGAATGAGCAGTTCTTC
- | TRBJ2-5 | 13 | TRBV3-1/TRBV3-2 | - | CASSQAGEETQYF | TGTGCCAGCAGCCAAGCGGGAGAAGAGACCCAGTACTTC
- | TRBJ2-1 | 16 | TRBV9 | TRBD2 | CASSAVLADYNNEQFF | TGTGCCAGCAGCGCGGTCCTAGCGGATTATAACAATGAGCAGTTCTTC
- | TRBJ1-3 | 15 | TRBV2 | TRBD1 | CASSYGQGPGNTIYF | TGTGCCAGCAGCTACGGACAGGGGCCTGGAAACACCATATATTTT
once | TRBJ2-1 | 16 | TRBV12-5 | TRBD1 | CASGLLRTGEGDEQFF | TGTGCTAGTGGTTTGCTCCGGACAGGGGAAGGGGATGAGCAGTTCTTC
- | TRBJ1-5 | 13 | TRBV29-1 | TRBD1 | CSAGTGKGQPQHF | TGCAGCGCGGGGACAGGGAAGGGTCAGCCCCAGCATTTT
- | TRBJ2-2 | 14 | TRBV6-6 | TRBD2 | CASSSLGGGGELFF | TGTGCCAGCAGTTCTTTAGGCGGGGGCGGGGAGCTGTTTTTT
few | TRBJ2-1 | 16 | TRBV5-1 | - | CASEPRAGGTTNEQFF | TGCGCCAGCGAACCCCGGGCGGGCGGAACTACAAATGAGCAGTTCTTC
- | TRBJ2-5 | 13 | TRBV6-5 | TRBD1 | CASGDRVVETQYF | TGTGCCAGCGGGGACAGGGTGGTCGAGACCCAGTACTTC
- | TRBJ1-1 | 14 | TRBV6-2/TRBV6-3 | - | CASSYGGANTEAFF | TGTGCCAGCAGTTACGGAGGGGCGAACACTGAAGCTTTCTTT
- | TRBJ1-1 | 11 | TRBV11-2 | - | CASSRSGEAFF | TGTGCCAGCAGCCGGTCGGGGGAAGCTTTCTTT
- | TRBJ1-6 | 15 | TRBV6-5 | TRBD1 | CASSYTGQGDSPLHF | TGTGCCAGCAGTTACACGGGACAGGGAGATTCACCCCTCCACTTT
once | TRBJ2-7 | 16 | TRBV4-2 | TRBD2 | CASSQGSGGAPYEQYF | TGTGCCAGCAGCCAAGGAAGCGGGGGGGCCCCCTACGAGCAGTACTTC
- | TRBJ2-1 | 15 | TRBV11-3 | TRBD2 | CASSLGGGLAAEQFF | TGTGCCAGCAGCTTAGGGGGGGGACTAGCGGCTGAGCAGTTCTTC
- | TRBJ2-5 | 16 | TRBV6-5 | TRBD1 | CASSSPRQGREETQYF | TGTGCCAGCAGTTCTCCTCGACAGGGTCGGGAAGAGACCCAGTACTTC
- | TRBJ2-2 | 16 | TRBV24-1 | TRBD1 | CATSDPRDRGTGELFF | TGTGCCACCAGTGATCCCCGGGACAGGGGCACCGGGGAGCTGTTTTTT
- | TRBJ2-7 | 14 | TRBV25-1 | TRBD1 | CASSVGTGGYEQYF | TGTGCCAGCAGTGTCGGGACAGGTGGCTACGAGCAGTACTTC
- | TRBJ2-1 | 13 | TRBV10-1 | - | CASSPSLGDEQFF | TGCGCCAGCAGCCCCTCGTTAGGGGATGAGCAGTTCTTC
once | TRBJ1-5 | 15 | TRBV7-9 | - | CASSPEGGAYQPQHF | TGTGCCAGCAGCCCCGAGGGGGGGGCCTATCAGCCCCAGCATTTT
- | TRBJ1-1 | 12 | TRBV27 | - | CASTNWNTEAFF | TGTGCCAGCACTAACTGGAACACTGAAGCTTTCTTT
- | TRBJ2-5 | 16 | TRBV13 | TRBD2 | CASRTSSGGGQETQYF | TGTGCCAGCAGAACCTCTAGCGGGGGGGGCCAAGAGACCCAGTACTTC